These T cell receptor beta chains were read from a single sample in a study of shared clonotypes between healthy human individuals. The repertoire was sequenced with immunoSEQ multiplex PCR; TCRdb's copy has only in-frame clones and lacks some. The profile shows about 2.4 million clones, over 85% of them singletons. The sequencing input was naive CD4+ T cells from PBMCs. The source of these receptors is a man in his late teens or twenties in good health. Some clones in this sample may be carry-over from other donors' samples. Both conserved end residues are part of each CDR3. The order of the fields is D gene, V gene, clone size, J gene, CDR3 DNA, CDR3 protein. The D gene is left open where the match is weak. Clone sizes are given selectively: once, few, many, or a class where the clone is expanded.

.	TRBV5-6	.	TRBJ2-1	TGTGCCAGCAGCCCCGATACCGGGAGCTCCTACAATGAGCAGTTCTTC	CASSPDTGSSYNEQFF
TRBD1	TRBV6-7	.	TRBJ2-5	TGTGCCAGCAGTTATCCGGGACAGAGACGCCAAGAGACCCAGTACTTC	CASSYPGQRRQETQYF
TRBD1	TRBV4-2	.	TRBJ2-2	TGTGCCAGCAGCCAAGTCTGGGACAGAAGCGCGAACACCGGGGAGCTGTTTTTT	CASSQVWDRSANTGELFF
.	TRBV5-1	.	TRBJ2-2	TGCGCCAGCAGCTCGGAGGGGAGAATGAACACCGGGGAGCTGTTTTTT	CASSSEGRMNTGELFF
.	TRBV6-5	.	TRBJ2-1	TGTGCCAGCAGTTTTTTCAATGAGCAGTTCTTC	CASSFFNEQFF
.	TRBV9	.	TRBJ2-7	TGTGCCAGCAGCGTAGCCCCGTCGAGCTCCTACGAGCAGTACTTC	CASSVAPSSSYEQYF
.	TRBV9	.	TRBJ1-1	TGTGCCAGCAGCGTAGTTGCGGGGGCGATTACTGAAGCTTTCTTT	CASSVVAGAITEAFF
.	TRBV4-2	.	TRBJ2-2	TGTGCCAGCAGCCGGTCCAAAACCGGGGAGCTGTTTTTT	CASSRSKTGELFF
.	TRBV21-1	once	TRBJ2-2	TGTGCCAGCAGTCTCTCCTCCGGGACTAGCGGGACCGGGGAGCTGTTTTTT	CASSLSSGTSGTGELFF
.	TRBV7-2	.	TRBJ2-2	TGTGCCAGCAACTCGAGAGGGGGTGAAACCGGGGAGCTGTTTTTT	CASNSRGGETGELFF
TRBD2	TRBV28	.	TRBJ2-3	TGTGCCAGCAGTTGGACTAGCGGGCAGTATTTT	CASSWTSGQYF
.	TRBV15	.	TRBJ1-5	TGTGCCACCAGCATCACAAGGTTCCAGCCCCAGCATTTT	CATSITRFQPQHF
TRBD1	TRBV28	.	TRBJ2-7	TGTGCCAGCAGTTTCAGTAGGGACAGGCCCTCCTACGAGCAGTACTTC	CASSFSRDRPSYEQYF
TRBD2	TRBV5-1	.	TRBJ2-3	TGCGCCAGCAGCCGTACCACCGGACTAGCGCTTAGCACAGATACGCAGTATTTT	CASSRTTGLALSTDTQYF
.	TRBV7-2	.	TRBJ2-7	TGTGCCAGCAGCTTACTCGGACCCTCCTACGAGCAGTACTTC	CASSLLGPSYEQYF
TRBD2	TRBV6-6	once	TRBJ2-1	TGTGCCAGTGGGACTAGTCAGTTTGAGCAGTTCTTC	CASGTSQFEQFF
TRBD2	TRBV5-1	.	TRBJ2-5	TGCGCCAGCAGCTACGAGGCCCTAGCGGGGGTGGAGACCCAGTACTTC	CASSYEALAGVETQYF
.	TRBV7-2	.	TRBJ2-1	TGTGCCAGCAGCTTAGGGGTAGGGCGGAGTGAGCAGTTCTTC	CASSLGVGRSEQFF
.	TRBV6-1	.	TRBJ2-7	TGTGCCAGCCGTAGGGACCTCGCGGGCGAGCAGTACTTC	CASRRDLAGEQYF
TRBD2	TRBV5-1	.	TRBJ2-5	TGCGCCAGCAGCCAAACCGGTGCGGGAGGAGAGACCCAGTACTTC	CASSQTGAGGETQYF
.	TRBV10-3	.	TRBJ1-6	TGTGCCATCAGGGACTCGGATTCACCCCTCCACTTT	CAIRDSDSPLHF
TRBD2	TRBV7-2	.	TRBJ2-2	TGTGCCAGCAGCTTAGGTCGGGAGGTTTGGGACACCGGGGAGCTGTTTTTT	CASSLGREVWDTGELFF
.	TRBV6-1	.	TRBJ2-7	TGTGCCAGCAGTGAAGCACGTACTCCTACCTACGAGCAGTACTTC	CASSEARTPTYEQYF
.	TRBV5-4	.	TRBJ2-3	TGTGCCAGCAGCTCGGGGATCGTCGGAACAGATACGCAGTATTTT	CASSSGIVGTDTQYF
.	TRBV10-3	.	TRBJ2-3	TGTGCCATTCCCGGACAAAACACAGATACGCAGTATTTT	CAIPGQNTDTQYF
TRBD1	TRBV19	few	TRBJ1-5	TGTGCCAGTACCACAGGGGGCTGGCAGCCCCAGCATTTT	CASTTGGWQPQHF
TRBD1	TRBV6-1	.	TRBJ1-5	TGTGCCAGCAGTGAGTGGACAGGGCCCTATAGCAATCAGCCCCAGCATTTT	CASSEWTGPYSNQPQHF
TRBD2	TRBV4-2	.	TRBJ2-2	TGTGCCAGCAGCCAAGCCCTGACTAGCGGGAGTATCACTGGATCCGGGGAGCTGTTTTTT	CASSQALTSGSITGSGELFF
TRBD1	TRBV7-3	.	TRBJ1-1	TGTGCCAGCAGCTCCGGGGACAGCACTGAAGCTTTCTTT	CASSSGDSTEAFF
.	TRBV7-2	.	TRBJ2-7	TGTGCCAGCACCCCTGGCGGTTTCTCCTACGAGCAGTACTTC	CASTPGGFSYEQYF
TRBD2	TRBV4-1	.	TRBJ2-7	TGCGCCAGCAGCCAAGAGACTAGCGGGACCTACGAGCAGTACTTC	CASSQETSGTYEQYF
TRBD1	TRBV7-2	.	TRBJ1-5	TGTGCCAGCAGCCTCGGGACAGGGAAAAATCAGCCCCAGCATTTT	CASSLGTGKNQPQHF
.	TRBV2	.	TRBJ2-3	TGTGCCACCAGAAGGGAGGTCGCTAGCACAGATACGCAGTATTTT	CATRREVASTDTQYF
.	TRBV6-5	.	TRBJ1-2	TGTGCCAGCAGTTACTCCGGGGCCAACTATGGCTACACCTTC	CASSYSGANYGYTF
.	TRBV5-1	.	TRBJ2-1	TGCGCCAGCAGCTTGGTGAGATTCCCAGGCGGTGAGCAGTTCTTC	CASSLVRFPGGEQFF
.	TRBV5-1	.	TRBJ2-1	TGCGCCAGCAGCTTCGACCCGGCCTATGAGCAGTTCTTC	CASSFDPAYEQFF
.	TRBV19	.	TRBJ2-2	TGTGCCAGTAGTAGGCAGGAGGGCACCGGGGAGCTGTTTTTT	CASSRQEGTGELFF
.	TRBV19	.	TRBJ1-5	TGTGCCAGTAGTAGGGCAGATAGCAATCAGCCCCAGCATTTT	CASSRADSNQPQHF
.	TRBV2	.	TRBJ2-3	TGTGCCAGCAGTGTTCAGCGGAGATCAGATACGCAGTATTTT	CASSVQRRSDTQYF
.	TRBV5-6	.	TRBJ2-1	TGTGCCAGCAGCTTTCGCCGGTGGGCATCGGGGAATGAGCAGTTCTTC	CASSFRRWASGNEQFF
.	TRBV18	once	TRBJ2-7	TGTGCCAGCTCACCACCGAGGCCCTCCTACGAGCAGTACTTC	CASSPPRPSYEQYF
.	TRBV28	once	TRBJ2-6	TGTGCCAGCAGCATCCCACCAAGGGGGTCTGGGGCCAACGTCCTGACTTTC	CASSIPPRGSGANVLTF
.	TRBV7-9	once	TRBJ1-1	TGTGCCAGCACCTCCGGTCCCAGGGACACTGAAGCTTTCTTT	CASTSGPRDTEAFF
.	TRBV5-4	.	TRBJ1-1	TGTGCCAGCAGCTTGGTCCTCTCGGGAGAAGCTTTCTTT	CASSLVLSGEAFF
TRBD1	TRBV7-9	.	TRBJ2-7	TGTGCCAGCAGCTTAGGACAGGGTGGGTACGAGCAGTACTTC	CASSLGQGGYEQYF
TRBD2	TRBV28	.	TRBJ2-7	TGTGCCAGCAGTTTATCCCTAGCGGGAGCTAAAGAGCAGTACTTC	CASSLSLAGAKEQYF
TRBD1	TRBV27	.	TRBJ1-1	TGTGCCAGCAGTTTAGCAGGGGGGAGCGTGAACACTGAAGCTTTCTTT	CASSLAGGSVNTEAFF
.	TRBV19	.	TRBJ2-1	TGTGCCAGTAGTATCGGGAGGGGGCCTACAAATGAGCAGTTCTTC	CASSIGRGPTNEQFF
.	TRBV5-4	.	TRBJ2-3	TGTGCCAGCAGCTTGGCCGGAAACACAGATACGCAGTATTTT	CASSLAGNTDTQYF
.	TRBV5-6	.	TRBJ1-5	TGTGCCAGCAGCTTGGGGCCCAATCAGCCCCAGCATTTT	CASSLGPNQPQHF